Presented here are 27 T cell receptor beta chains from one specimen sequenced in a study of vaccination and CD4 T cells after COVID-19. No antigen has been identified for these receptors. Oncomine TCR Beta short-read sequencing was applied to DNA from cultured CD4+ T cells. TCRdb analysed the PCR reads with MiXCR anew, one entry per CDR3 protein. The repertoire holds under 20,000 distinct CDR3 sequences, with 70% as singletons. This sample's treatment: approximately 10-day PBMC culture with coronavirus spike peptide pools or control peptides (ViraFEST assay). The specimen was CD4+ T cells from blood, cultured in vitro. These receptors were taken from a human donor who had recovered from COVID-19.

The chain has TRBV28 and TRBJ1-1; a possible D gene is TRBD1 (5 bases). The CDR3 has 14 amino acids. The V end lost 5 bases, the J end lost 7 bases, and 17 bases lay between the germline ends. The germline gives CDR1 MDHEN, CDR2 SYDVKM. The CDR3 spells CASSTQARDNEAFF. CDR3 nucleotide sequence: TGTGCCAGCAGTACCCAGGCCAGGGATAATGAAGCTTTCTTT.

This chain uses TRBV2 with TRBJ1-3, with D perhaps TRBD1 (6 bases). Trimming removed 5 bases from V and 4 bases from J, with 12 bases in between. Germline V gene data show CDR1 as SNHLY and CDR2 as FYNNEI. The CDR3 has 14 amino acids. The CDR3 sequence is CASSQQGSGNTIYF. The CDR3 nucleotides are TGTGCCAGCAGTCAACAGGGATCCGGAAACACCATATATTTT.

The chain combines TRBV20-1 with TRBJ2-7, with D perhaps being TRBD1 or TRBD2 (5 bases each). Deletions cut 3 bases from V and 3 bases from J, with 12 bases between. The CDR3 runs 13 residues. Germline V gives CDR1 DFQATT, CDR2 SNEGSKA (reference sequence). The CDR3 coding sequence is TGCAGTGCTAGGGAAGGGACCTTCTACGAGCAGTACTTC. Its protein is CSAREGTFYEQYF.

The gene calls are TRBV28 and TRBJ2-1; 13 nucleotides line up with TRBD2. CDR3 length: 18 amino acids. The V and J ends lost 1 base and 9 bases, in that order; junction bases with no gene match: 12. Germline assignment: CDR1 MDHEN and CDR2 SYDVKM. The CDR3 is CASSLFHGTSGKIGEQFF. The CDR3 DNA reads as TGTGCCAGCAGTTTATTTCACGGGACTAGCGGGAAAATTGGTGAGCAGTTCTTC.

The chain employs TRBV19 and TRBJ1-5, with 9 bases identical to TRBD1. Germline CDR1 LNHDA, CDR2 SQIVND (reference sequence). With 7 bases clipped from V and 0 bases from J, the junction kept 4 bases outside the gene matches. The CDR3 is 15 amino acids. CDR3 protein: CASTLTGGSNQPQHF. DNA of the CDR3: TGTGCCAGTACTCTGACAGGGGGTAGCAATCAGCCCCAGCATTTT.

Here the CDR3 reads CSAPPGSLAKNIQYF. For the CDR3, the DNA is TGCAGTGCTCCTCCGGGTAGCCTAGCCAAAAACATTCAGTACTTC. The chain uses TRBV20-1 and TRBJ2-4; D unclear. This CDR3 spans 15 amino acids. CDR1 and CDR2 from the germline V gene are DFQATT and SNEGSKA (reference sequence). V was shortened by 5 bases and J by 0 bases, with 14 bases between the two germline ends.

About this clonotype itself: One junction end disagrees with the germline gene, perhaps due to a read error. This chain connects TRBV6-1 to TRBJ1-1; D is perhaps TRBD1 (5 bases). Germline values: CDR1 MNHNS, CDR2 SASEGT. This CDR3 has 17 amino acids. The DNA for the CDR3 is TGTGCCAGCACTGAATATTGGAGGGGAACGATGAACACTGAAGCTTTCTTT. Amino acid sequence: CASTEYWRGTMNTEAFF.

For this clonotype: One junction end does not reproduce the germline sequence, and a read error may be involved. The chain has TRBV28 and TRBJ2-5; D is perhaps TRBD1 (5 bases). Germline V gene lookup returns CDR1 MDHEN and CDR2 SYDVKM. This CDR3 region has 12 residues. Here the CDR3 reads CASRAGQETRYF. The CDR3, as DNA: TGTGCCAGCAGGGCAGGGCAAGAGACCCGGTACTTC.

V is TRBV29-1 and J is TRBJ1-2; tentative D call: TRBD1 (5 bases). Looked up from germline, CDR1 is SQVTM and CDR2 is ANQGSEA. V lost 3 bases and J lost 4, with 12 bases in between. The CDR3 runs 13 residues. This chain's CDR3 is CSVDKGVGYGYTF. The CDR3 DNA reads TGCAGCGTTGATAAAGGGGTAGGCTATGGCTACACCTTC.

The sample holds a few counts of this clonotype. V and J are TRBV2 and TRBJ1-1; D remains unclear. This CDR3 spans 13 amino acids. Trimming removed 7 bases at V and 5 bases at J, with 14 bases between. Germline V gene lookup returns CDR1 SNHLY and CDR2 FYNNEI. The CDR3 reads CASKGQVGTEAFF. The CDR3, as DNA: TGTGCCAGCAAGGGCCAGGTGGGAACTGAAGCTTTCTTT.

CDR3 DNA sequence: TGTGCCAGCAGCCCCAATGGGGTCAACATATACTCTGGGGCCAACGTCCTGACTTTC. It specifies CASSPNGVNIYSGANVLTF. This chain connects TRBV2 to TRBJ2-6, with D unresolved. The V end was cut by 6 bases, the J end by 0 bases, with 21 bases between. The CDR3 has 19 residues. Germline V gene data show CDR1 as SNHLY and CDR2 as FYNNEI. The whole variable domain, remainder taken from reference TRBV2 and TRBJ2-6, is EPEVTQTPSHQVTQMGQEVILRCVPISNHLYFYWYRQILGQKVEFLVSFYNNEISEKSEIFDDQFSVERPDGSNFTLKIRSTKLEDSAMYFCASSPNGVNIYSGANVLTFGAGSRLTVL.

V gene TRBV19 combines with J gene TRBJ1-1; D remains ambiguous. The germline CDR1 and CDR2 sequences are LNHDA and SQIVND (reference sequence). With 3 bases removed from V and 6 bases from J, the gap between germline ends came to 11 bases. The CDR3 is 13 amino acids. The CDR3 loop is CASSIAQVPEAFF. The DNA of the CDR3 is TGTGCCAGTAGTATCGCCCAGGTGCCTGAAGCTTTCTTT.

The chain links TRBV6-5 to TRBJ1-4, with D uncertain. CDR1 is MNHEY and CDR2 is SVGAGI in the germline V gene. CDR3 length: 11 residues. The ends were cut back, 2 bases at V and 8 bases at J, with 3 bases in the middle. The CDR3 nucleotides are TGTGCCAGCAGTTACCGGGAAAAACTGTTTTTT. Protein sequence: CASSYREKLFF.

The rearrangement links TRBV7-6 to TRBJ1-1; D might be TRBD1 (5 bases). Per the germline V gene, CDR1 is SGHVS and CDR2 is FNYEAQ. Trimming removed 4 bases at V and 5 bases at J, with 14 bases between. CDR3 length: 14 amino acids. The CDR3 loop reads CASSSDSRTTEAFF. CDR3 nucleotides: TGTGCCAGCAGCTCAGACAGCCGAACAACTGAAGCTTTCTTT.

The rearrangement uses TRBV7-2 and TRBJ1-2; 8 nucleotides line up with TRBD1. Germline V gene lookup returns CDR1 SGHTA and CDR2 FQGNSA. The CDR3 is 12 residues long. The junction had 2 bases not matched to a gene; V was cut back by 5 bases and J by 6 bases. CDR3 bases: TGTGCCAGCAGCCGGACAGGGAATGGCTACACCTTC. This translates into CASSRTGNGYTF.

The V gene is TRBV27, the J gene TRBJ2-5, with 7 bases lining up with TRBD2. Per the germline V gene, CDR1 is MNHEY and CDR2 is SMNVEV (reference sequence). CDR3 size: 12 residues. Germline trimming cut 5 bases from V and 5 bases from J; bases unmatched to any gene: 2. The CDR3 nucleotides read TGTGCCAGCAGTGGGAGGGCGGAGACCCAGTACTTC. Protein product: CASSGRAETQYF.

This clonotype was seen a few times. The chain combines TRBV20-1 with TRBJ2-3; D is undetermined. V gave up 4 bases and J gave up 1 base, with 12 bases separating them. The CDR3 is 14 amino acids. CDR1 and CDR2 from the germline V gene are DFQATT and SNEGSKA (reference sequence). CDR3 sequence reads: CSAITRHGTDTQYF. CDR3 nucleotides: TGCAGTGCTATTACCCGGCACGGCACAGATACGCAGTATTTT.

The chain employs TRBV5-1 and TRBJ2-4, with D perhaps TRBD1 or TRBD2 (5 bases each). Germline V gene sequence: CDR1 SGHRS, CDR2 YFSETQ. CDR3 length: 13 residues. Trimming left V 4 bases short and J 7 bases short, with 12 bases between. As DNA, the CDR3 is TGCGCCAGCAGCACCCCCTGGGGGAACATTCAGTACTTC. Translated, it gives CASSTPWGNIQYF.

CDR3 DNA sequence: TGTGCCAGCAGCTTATACTCGGGGGGCGGTGGAAACACCATATATTTT. Translation: CASSLYSGGGGNTIYF. The chain joins TRBV7-2 to TRBJ1-3; D is perhaps TRBD1 (6 bases). The germline gives CDR1 SGHTA, CDR2 FQGNSA. The CDR3 is 16 residues long. Trimming removed 2 bases from V and 3 bases from J, with 14 bases in between.

The chain joins TRBV7-2 to TRBJ2-1; D is ambiguous. CDR3 length equals 13 residues. The V gene lost 1 base and the J gene lost 2 bases, with 3 bases spanning the gap. From germline, CDR1 is SGHTA and CDR2 FQGNSA. The CDR3: CASSLEAYNEQFF. CDR3 bases: TGTGCCAGCAGCTTAGAGGCCTACAATGAGCAGTTCTTC.

The chain employs TRBV28 and TRBJ1-5, with TRBD1 identical over 8 bases. Germline V gene data show CDR1 as MDHEN and CDR2 as SYDVKM. Unmatched junction bases numbered 2, after V lost 5 bases and J lost 2 bases. This CDR3 is built from 14 residues. The CDR3 sequence: CASSPGQGNQPQHF. As DNA, the CDR3 is TGTGCCAGCAGTCCGGGACAGGGCAATCAGCCCCAGCATTTT.

The chain is built from TRBV20-1 and TRBJ2-2, with D perhaps matching TRBD1 (7 bases). The germline gives CDR1 DFQATT, CDR2 SNEGSKA (reference sequence). V lost 0 bases and J lost 6, with 17 bases in between. CDR3 length equals 16 residues. The CDR3 nucleotides read TGCAGTGCTAGAGATCGGAGGGGGCTTGGAGCCGGGGAGCTGTTTTTT. Its translation is CSARDRRGLGAGELFF.

The chain has TRBV27 and TRBJ2-3; 9 bases line up with TRBD1. This CDR3 is 16 amino acids long. Germline lookup yields CDR1 MNHEY and CDR2 SMNVEV (reference sequence). V was clipped by 5 bases and J by 3 bases; unmatched bases: 9. The CDR3 DNA sequence: TGTGCCAGCAGTCCTGGACAGGGGACTATGACAGATACGCAGTATTTT. Translation: CASSPGQGTMTDTQYF.

This clonotype was seen a few times. This CDR3 is CSARVGGDGNTIYF. The CDR3 DNA reads as TGCAGTGCTAGAGTTGGGGGGGATGGAAACACCATATATTTT. The chain carries TRBV20-1 and TRBJ1-3, with D perhaps matching TRBD1 (5 bases). The length of the CDR3 is 14 residues. V was shortened by 1 base and J by 3 bases, with 10 bases between the two germline ends. Germline CDR1 DFQATT, CDR2 SNEGSKA (reference sequence).

V gene TRBV20-1 combines with J gene TRBJ1-5, with D perhaps matching TRBD1 (5 bases). Germline values: CDR1 DFQATT, CDR2 SNEGSKA (reference sequence). V was pared by 2 bases and J by 9 bases, with 11 bases between. CDR3 length: 12 amino acids. As DNA, the CDR3 is TGCAGTGCTAGACGAACCGGGGGGCCCCAGCATTTT. This codes for CSARRTGGPQHF.

The J gene is TRBJ1-1, the V gene TRBV24-1; 7 bases map to TRBD1. This CDR3 has 12 residues. Germline CDR1 reads KGHDR; CDR2 reads SFDVKD. The V and J ends lost 8 bases and 4 bases, in that order; junction bases with no gene match: 3. DNA of the CDR3: TGTGCCACCAAAGACAGGGTCACTGAAGCTTTCTTT. Its translation: CATKDRVTEAFF.

This clonotype was picked up a small number of times. The V gene is TRBV2, the J gene TRBJ1-5; D might be TRBD1 (5 bases). CDR1 and CDR2 (germline): SNHLY, FYNNEI. The V and J ends lost 8 bases and 6 bases respectively, with 14 bases between them. The CDR3 sequence is 13 residues long. The CDR3, as DNA: TGTGCCAGCTGGACTGGGGGAAGTCAGCCCCAGCATTTT. This translates into CASWTGGSQPQHF. Combining the CDR3 with reference TRBV2 and TRBJ1-5 gives the whole variable domain EPEVTQTPSHQVTQMGQEVILRCVPISNHLYFYWYRQILGQKVEFLVSFYNNEISEKSEIFDDQFSVERPDGSNFTLKIRSTKLEDSAMYFCASWTGGSQPQHFGDGTRLSIL.